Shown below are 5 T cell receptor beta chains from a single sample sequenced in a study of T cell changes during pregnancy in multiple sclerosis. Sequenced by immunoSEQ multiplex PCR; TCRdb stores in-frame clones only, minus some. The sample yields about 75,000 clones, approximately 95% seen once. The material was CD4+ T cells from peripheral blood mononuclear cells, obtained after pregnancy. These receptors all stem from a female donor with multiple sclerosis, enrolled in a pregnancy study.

CDR3: CASSLTASGVQETQYF. CDR3 DNA sequence: TGCGCCAGCAGCTTGACGGCTAGCGGGGTCCAAGAGACCCAGTACTTC. This chain uses TRBV5-1 with TRBJ2-5; 9 nucleotides match TRBD2. The CDR3 sequence is 16 residues long. From germline, CDR1 is SGHRS and CDR2 YFSETQ. Trimming at V came to 1 base and at J to 1 base, leaving 5 bases not matched to a gene.

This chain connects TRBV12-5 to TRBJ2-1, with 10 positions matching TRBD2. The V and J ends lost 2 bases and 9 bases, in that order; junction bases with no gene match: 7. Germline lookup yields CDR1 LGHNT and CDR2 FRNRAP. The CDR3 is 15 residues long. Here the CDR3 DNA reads TGTGCTAGTGGTTTGAGTAGGACTAGCGGACTTGAGCAGTTCTTC. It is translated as CASGLSRTSGLEQFF.

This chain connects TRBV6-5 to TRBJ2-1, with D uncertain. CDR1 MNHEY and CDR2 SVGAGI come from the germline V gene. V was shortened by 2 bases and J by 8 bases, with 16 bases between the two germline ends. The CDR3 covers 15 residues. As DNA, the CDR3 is TGTGCCAGCAGTTACATTGGTCTAGATTCCTATGAGCAGTTCTTC. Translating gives CASSYIGLDSYEQFF.

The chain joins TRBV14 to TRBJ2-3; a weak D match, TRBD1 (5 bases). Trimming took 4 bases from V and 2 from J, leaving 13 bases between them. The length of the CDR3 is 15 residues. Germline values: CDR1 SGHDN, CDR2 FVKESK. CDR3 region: CASSLLSGFTDTQYF. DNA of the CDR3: TGTGCCAGCAGCCTTCTGTCAGGGTTCACAGATACGCAGTATTTT.

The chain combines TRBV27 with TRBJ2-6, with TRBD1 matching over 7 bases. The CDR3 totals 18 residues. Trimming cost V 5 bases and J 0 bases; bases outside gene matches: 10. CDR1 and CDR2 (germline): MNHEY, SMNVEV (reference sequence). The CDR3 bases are TGTGCCAGCAGTAACAGGGGTTCAGGTGACTCTGGGGCCAACGTCCTGACTTTC. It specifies CASSNRGSGDSGANVLTF.